This T cell receptor (beta chain) was recorded in a study of shared clonotypes between healthy human individuals. Study conclusions and caveats: It was observed that about 5% of naive CD4 clonotypes were shared across a handful of donors. Memory subsets generally showed lower estimated richness than naive subsets.

As for this clone: Its target is unknown.

Generated by immunoSEQ multiplex PCR, the TCRdb table keeps only in-frame clones and is missing some. Seen here are roughly 650,000 clones, more than 95% observed once, and the top ten hold around 0.06%. Adults of Caucasian background living in Nashville, Tennessee made up all donors. The CDR3 has 15 amino acids. In germline, CDR1 is SGDLS, CDR2 YYNGEE. Trimming shortened V by 4 bases and J by 3 bases, and 14 bases separated the two germline ends. The sequence was obtained from a woman between 25 and 40 years old in good health. This chain joins TRBV9 and TRBJ1-5, with a tentative D call TRBD1 (5 bases). Sequencing was done on a sample of naive CD4+ T cells sorted from blood. Subset given: CD45RA+ positively selected. The CDR3: CASSLRDGYNQPQHF. As DNA, the CDR3 is TGTGCCAGCAGCCTCCGGGACGGATACAATCAGCCCCAGCATTTT.